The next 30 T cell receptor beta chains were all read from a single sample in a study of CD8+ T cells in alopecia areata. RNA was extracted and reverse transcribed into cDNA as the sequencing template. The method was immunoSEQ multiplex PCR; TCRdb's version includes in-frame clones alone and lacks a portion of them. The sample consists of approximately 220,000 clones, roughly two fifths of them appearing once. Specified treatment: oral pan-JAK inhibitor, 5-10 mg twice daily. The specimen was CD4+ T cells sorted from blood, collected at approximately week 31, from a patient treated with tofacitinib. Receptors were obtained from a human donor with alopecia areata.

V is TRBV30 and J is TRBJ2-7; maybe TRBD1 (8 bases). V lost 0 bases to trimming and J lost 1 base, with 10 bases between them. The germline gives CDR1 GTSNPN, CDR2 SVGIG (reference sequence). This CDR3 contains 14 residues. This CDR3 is CAWSVQGGSYEQYF. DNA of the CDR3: TGTGCCTGGAGTGTACAGGGGGGGTCCTACGAGCAGTACTTC.

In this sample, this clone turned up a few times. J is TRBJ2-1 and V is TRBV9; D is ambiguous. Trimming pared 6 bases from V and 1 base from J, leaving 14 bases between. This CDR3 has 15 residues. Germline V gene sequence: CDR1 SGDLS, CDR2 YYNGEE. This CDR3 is CASTGPMGSYNEQFF. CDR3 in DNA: TGTGCCAGCACCGGACCAATGGGATCCTACAATGAGCAGTTCTTC. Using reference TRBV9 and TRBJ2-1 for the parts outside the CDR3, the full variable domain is DSGVTQTPKHLITATGQRVTLRCSPRSGDLSVYWYQQSLDQGLQFLIQYYNGEERAKGNILERFSAQQFPDLHSELNLSSLELGDSALYFCASTGPMGSYNEQFFGPGTRLTVL.

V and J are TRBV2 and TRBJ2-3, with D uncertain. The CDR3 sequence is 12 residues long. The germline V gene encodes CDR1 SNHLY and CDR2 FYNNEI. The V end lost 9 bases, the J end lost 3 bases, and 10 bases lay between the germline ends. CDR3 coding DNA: TGTGCCAGTACCCTGGGAACAGATACGCAGTATTTT. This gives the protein CASTLGTDTQYF.

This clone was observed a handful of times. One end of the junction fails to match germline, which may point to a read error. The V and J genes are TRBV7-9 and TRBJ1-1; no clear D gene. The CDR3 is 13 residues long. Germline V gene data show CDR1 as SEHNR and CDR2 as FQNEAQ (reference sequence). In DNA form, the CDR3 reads TGTGCCAGCAGCCTAGCTTTAAACACTGAAGCTTTCTTT. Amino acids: CASSLALNTEAFF.

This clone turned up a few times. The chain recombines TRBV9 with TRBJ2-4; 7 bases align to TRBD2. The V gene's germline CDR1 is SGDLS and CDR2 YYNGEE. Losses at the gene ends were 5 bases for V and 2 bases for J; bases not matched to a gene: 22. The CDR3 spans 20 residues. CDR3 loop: CASSVTSPEMGGGPKNIQYF. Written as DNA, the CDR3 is TGTGCCAGCAGTGTAACTTCCCCGGAGATGGGGGGAGGGCCCAAAAACATTCAGTACTTC.

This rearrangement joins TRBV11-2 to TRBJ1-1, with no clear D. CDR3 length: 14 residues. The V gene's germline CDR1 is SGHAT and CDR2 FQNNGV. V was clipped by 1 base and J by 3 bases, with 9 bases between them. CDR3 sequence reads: CASSLVPRDTEAFF. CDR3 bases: TGTGCCAGCAGCTTAGTACCTAGGGACACTGAAGCTTTCTTT.

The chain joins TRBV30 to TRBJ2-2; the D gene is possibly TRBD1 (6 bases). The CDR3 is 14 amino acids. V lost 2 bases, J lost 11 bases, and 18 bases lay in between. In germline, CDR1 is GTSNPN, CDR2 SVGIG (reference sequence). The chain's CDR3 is CAWSRDIRKGELFF. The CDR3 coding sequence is TGTGCCTGGAGTCGGGACATTCGGAAGGGTGAGCTGTTTTTT. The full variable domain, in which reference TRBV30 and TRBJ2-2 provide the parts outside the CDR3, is SQTIHQWPATLVQPVGSPLSLECTVEGTSNPNLYWYRQAAGRGLQLLFYSVGIGQISSEVPQNLSASRPQDRQFILSSKKLLLSDSGFYLCAWSRDIRKGELFFGEGSRLTVL.

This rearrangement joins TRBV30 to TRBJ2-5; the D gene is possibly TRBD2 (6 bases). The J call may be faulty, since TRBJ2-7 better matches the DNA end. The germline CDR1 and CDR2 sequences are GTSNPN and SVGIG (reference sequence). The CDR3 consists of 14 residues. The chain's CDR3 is CAWKGGGEIGEQYF. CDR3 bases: TGTGCCTGGAAGGGTGGAGGGGAAATAGGCGAGCAGTACTTC.

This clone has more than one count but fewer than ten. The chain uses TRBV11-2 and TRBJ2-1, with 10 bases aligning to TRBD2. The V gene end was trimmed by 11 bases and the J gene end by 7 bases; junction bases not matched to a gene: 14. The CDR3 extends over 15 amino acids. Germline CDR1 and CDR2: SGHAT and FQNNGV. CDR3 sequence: CAGHPGGLARNEQFF. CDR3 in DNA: TGTGCCGGCCACCCGGGGGGACTAGCGCGGAATGAGCAGTTCTTC.

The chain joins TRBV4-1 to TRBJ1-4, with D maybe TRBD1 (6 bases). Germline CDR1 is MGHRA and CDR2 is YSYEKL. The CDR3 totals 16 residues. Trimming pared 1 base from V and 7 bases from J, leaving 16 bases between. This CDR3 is CASSQVPPGAGEKLFF. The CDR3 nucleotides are TGCGCCAGCAGCCAAGTCCCCCCAGGGGCTGGTGAAAAACTGTTTTTT.

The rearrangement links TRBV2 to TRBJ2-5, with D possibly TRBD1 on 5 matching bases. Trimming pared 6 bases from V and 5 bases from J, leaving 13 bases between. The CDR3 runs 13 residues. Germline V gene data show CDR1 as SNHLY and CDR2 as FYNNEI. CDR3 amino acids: CASSPDSWETQYF. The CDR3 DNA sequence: TGTGCCAGCAGCCCCGACAGCTGGGAGACCCAGTACTTC.

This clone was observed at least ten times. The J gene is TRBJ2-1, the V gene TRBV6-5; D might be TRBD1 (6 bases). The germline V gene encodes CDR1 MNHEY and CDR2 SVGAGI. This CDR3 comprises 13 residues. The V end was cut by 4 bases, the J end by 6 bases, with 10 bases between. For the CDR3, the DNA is TGTGCCAGCAGTTCCCGGGACACCAATGAGCAGTTCTTC. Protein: CASSSRDTNEQFF.

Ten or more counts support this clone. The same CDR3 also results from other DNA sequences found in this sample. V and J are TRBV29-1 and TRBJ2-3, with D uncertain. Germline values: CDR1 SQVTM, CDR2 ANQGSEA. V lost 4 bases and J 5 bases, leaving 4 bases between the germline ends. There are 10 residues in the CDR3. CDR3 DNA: TGCAGCGTTGGGGGAGATACGCAGTATTTT. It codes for CSVGGDTQYF.

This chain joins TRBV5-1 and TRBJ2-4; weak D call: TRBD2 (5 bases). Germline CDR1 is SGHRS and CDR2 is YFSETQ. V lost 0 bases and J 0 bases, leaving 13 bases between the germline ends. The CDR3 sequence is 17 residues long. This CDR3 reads CASSLAETGVAKNIQYF. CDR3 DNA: TGCGCCAGCAGCTTGGCTGAAACCGGGGTAGCCAAAAACATTCAGTACTTC.

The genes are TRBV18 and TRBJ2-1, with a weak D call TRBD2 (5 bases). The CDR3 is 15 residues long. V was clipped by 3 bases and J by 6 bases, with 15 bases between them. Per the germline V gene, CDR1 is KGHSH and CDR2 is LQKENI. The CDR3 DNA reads TGTGCCAGCTCACCCCTCGGACTTTCCGGCAATGAGCAGTTCTTC. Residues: CASSPLGLSGNEQFF.

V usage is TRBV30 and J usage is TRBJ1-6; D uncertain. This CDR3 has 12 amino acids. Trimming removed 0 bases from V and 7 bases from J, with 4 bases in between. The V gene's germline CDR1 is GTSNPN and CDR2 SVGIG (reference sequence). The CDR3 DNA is TGTGCCTGGAGTGTTCCGAATTCACCCCTCCACTTT. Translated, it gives CAWSVPNSPLHF.

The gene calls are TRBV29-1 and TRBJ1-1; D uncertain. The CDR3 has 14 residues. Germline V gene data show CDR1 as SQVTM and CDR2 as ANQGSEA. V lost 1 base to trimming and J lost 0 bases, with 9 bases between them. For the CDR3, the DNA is TGCAGCGTTGAAGGGCAGTACCTGAACACTGAAGCTTTCTTT. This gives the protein CSVEGQYLNTEAFF.

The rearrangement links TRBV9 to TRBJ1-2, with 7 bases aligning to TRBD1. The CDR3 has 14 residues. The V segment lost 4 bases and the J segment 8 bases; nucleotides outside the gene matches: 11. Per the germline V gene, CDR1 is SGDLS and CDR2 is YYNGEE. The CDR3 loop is CASSPHAGTEGYTF. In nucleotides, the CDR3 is TGTGCCAGCAGCCCTCATGCCGGGACAGAAGGCTACACCTTC.

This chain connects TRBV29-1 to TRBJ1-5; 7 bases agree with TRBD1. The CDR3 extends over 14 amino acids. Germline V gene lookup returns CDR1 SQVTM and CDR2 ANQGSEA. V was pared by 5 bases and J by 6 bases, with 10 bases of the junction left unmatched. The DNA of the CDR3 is TGCAGCGTTCGGGACAGAGGGGAGGGTCAGCCCCAGCATTTT. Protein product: CSVRDRGEGQPQHF.

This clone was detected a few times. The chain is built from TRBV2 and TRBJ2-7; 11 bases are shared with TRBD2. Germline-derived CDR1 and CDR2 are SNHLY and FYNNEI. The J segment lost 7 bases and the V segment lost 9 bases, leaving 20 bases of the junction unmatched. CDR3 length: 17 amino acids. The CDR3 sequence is CARGVLAGGSPRGEQYF. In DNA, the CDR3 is TGTGCCAGAGGTGTCCTAGCGGGGGGTTCTCCCAGGGGAGAGCAGTACTTC.

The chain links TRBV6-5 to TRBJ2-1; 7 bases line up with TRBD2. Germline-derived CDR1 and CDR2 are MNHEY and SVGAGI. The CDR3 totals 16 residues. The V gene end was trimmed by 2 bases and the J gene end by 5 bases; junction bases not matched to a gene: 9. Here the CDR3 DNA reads TGTGCCAGCAGTTACGGGGGGGGAGGAACCCACAATGAGCAGTTCTTC. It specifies CASSYGGGGTHNEQFF.

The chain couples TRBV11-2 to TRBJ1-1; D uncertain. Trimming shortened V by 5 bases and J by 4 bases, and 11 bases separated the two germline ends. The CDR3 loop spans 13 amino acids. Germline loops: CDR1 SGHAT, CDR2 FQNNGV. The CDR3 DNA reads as TGTGCCAGCAGCCTTTACCGAGGCACTGAAGCTTTCTTT. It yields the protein CASSLYRGTEAFF. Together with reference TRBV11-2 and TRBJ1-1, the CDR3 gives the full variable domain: EAGVAQSPRYKIIEKRQSVAFWCNPISGHATLYWYQQILGQGPKLLIQFQNNGVVDDSQLPKDRFSAERLKGVDSTLKIQPAKLEDSAVYLCASSLYRGTEAFFGQGTRLTVV.

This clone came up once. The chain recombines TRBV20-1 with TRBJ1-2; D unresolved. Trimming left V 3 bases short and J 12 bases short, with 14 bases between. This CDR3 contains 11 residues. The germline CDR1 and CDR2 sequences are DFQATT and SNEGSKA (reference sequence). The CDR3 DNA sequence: TGCAGTGCTAGGAACGGCGCGTCGGACACCTTC. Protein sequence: CSARNGASDTF.

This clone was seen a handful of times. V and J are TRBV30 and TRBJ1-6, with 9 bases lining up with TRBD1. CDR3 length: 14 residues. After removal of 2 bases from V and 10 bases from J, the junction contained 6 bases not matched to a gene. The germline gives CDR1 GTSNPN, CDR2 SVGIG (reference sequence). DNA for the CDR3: TGTGCCTGGAGTCAGGACAGGGGTAGGTCACCCCTCCACTTT. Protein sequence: CAWSQDRGRSPLHF.

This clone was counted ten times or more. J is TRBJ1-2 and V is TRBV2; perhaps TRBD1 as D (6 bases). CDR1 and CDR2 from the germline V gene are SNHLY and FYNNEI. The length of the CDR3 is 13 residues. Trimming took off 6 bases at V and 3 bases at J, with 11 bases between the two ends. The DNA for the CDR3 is TGTGCCAGCAGCCCTGAGGGGGACTATGGCTACACCTTC. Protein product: CASSPEGDYGYTF. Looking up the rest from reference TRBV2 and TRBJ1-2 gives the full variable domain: EPEVTQTPSHQVTQMGQEVILRCVPISNHLYFYWYRQILGQKVEFLVSFYNNEISEKSEIFDDQFSVERPDGSNFTLKIRSTKLEDSAMYFCASSPEGDYGYTFGSGTRLTVV.

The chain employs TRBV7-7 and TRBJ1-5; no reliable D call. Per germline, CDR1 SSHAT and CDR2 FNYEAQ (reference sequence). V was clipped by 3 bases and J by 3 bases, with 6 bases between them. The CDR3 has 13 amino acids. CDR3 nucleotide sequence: TGTGCCAGCAGCTTGGGTGACAATCAGCCCCAGCATTTT. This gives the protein CASSLGDNQPQHF.

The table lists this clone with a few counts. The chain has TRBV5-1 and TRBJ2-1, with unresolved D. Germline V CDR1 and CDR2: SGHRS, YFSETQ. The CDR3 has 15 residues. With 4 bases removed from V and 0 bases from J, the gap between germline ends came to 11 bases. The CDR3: CASSPYSRSYNEQFF. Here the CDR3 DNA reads TGCGCCAGCAGCCCCTACAGCCGCTCCTACAATGAGCAGTTCTTC.

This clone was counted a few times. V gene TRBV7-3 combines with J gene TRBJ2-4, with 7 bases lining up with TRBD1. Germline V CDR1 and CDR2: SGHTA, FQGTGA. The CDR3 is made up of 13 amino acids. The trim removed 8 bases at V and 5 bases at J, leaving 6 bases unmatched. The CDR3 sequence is CASSGTVQNIQYF. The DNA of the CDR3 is TGTGCCAGCTCAGGGACAGTCCAAAACATTCAGTACTTC.

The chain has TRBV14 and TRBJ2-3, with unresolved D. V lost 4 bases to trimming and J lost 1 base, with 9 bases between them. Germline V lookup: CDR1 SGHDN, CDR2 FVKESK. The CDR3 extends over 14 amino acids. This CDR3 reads CASSRSKGTDTQYF. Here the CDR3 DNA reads TGTGCCAGCAGCCGATCGAAGGGCACAGATACGCAGTATTTT.

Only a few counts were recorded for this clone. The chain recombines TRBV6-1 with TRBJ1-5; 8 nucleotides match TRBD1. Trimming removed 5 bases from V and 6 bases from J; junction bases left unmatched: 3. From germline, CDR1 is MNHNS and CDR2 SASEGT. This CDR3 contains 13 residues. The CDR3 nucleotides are TGTGCCAGCAGTATCGGACAGGGTCAGCCCCAGCATTTT. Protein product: CASSIGQGQPQHF.